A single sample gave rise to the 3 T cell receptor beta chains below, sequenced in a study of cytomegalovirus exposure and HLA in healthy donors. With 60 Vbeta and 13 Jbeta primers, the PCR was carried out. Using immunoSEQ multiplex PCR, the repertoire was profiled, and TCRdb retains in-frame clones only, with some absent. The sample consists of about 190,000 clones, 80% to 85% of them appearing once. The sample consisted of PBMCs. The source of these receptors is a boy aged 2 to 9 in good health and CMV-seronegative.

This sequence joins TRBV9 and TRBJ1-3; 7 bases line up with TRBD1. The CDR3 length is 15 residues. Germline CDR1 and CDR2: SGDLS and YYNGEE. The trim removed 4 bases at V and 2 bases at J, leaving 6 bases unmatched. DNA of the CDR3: TGTGCCAGCAGCTACGGGACAGCAACTGGAAACACCATATATTTT. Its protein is CASSYGTATGNTIYF.

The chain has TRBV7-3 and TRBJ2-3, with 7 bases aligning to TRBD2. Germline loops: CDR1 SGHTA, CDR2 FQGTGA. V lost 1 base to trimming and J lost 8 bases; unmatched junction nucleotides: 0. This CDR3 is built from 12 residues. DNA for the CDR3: TGTGCCAGCAGCTTAAGGGGGGGTACGCAGTATTTT. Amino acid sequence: CASSLRGGTQYF.

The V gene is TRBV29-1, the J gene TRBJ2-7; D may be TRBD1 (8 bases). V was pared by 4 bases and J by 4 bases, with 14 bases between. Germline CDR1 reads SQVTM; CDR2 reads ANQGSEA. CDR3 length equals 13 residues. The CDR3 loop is CSVAGGQAYEQYF. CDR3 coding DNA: TGCAGCGTTGCGGGGGGACAGGCTTACGAGCAGTACTTC.